This T cell receptor beta chain originates from a study of T cell repertoires in urothelial bladder cancer. About this clone itself: What it binds is unknown.

The CDR3 totals 12 residues. V lost 5 bases, J lost 1 base, and 5 bases lay in between. The germline V gene encodes CDR1 MNHNY and CDR2 SVGAGI (reference sequence). Overall study findings and caveats: Median infiltrating lymphocyte percentage was roughly 1.9% in carcinoma specimens.

Generated by immunoSEQ multiplex PCR, the TCRdb table keeps only in-frame clones and is missing some. The profile shows around 12,000 clones, 66% of them singletons. V is TRBV6-6 and J is TRBJ1-1; no definite D call. Sequencing used tumor-infiltrating cells from bladder cancer. The source is a human donor with urothelial carcinoma. For the CDR3, the DNA is TGTGCCAGCAGTCGACGGAACACTGAAGCTTTCTTT. Translated: CASSRRNTEAFF.